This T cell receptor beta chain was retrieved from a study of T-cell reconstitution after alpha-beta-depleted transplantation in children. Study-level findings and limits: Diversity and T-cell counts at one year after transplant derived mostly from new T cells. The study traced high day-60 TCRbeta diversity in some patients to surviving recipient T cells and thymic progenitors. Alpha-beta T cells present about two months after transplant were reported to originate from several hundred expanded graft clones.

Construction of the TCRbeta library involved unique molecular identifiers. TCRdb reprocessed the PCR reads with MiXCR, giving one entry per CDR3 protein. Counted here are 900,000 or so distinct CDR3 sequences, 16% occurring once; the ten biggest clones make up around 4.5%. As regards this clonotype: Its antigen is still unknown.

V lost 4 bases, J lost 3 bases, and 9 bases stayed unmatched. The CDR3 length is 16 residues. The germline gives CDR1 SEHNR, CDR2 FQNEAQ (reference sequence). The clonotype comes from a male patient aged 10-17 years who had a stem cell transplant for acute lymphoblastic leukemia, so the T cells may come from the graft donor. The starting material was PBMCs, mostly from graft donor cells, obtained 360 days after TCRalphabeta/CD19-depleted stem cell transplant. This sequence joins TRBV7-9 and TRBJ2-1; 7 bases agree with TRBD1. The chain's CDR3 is CASSSGTALNYNEQFF. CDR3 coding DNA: TGTGCCAGCAGCTCCGGGACAGCTCTGAACTACAATGAGCAGTTCTTC. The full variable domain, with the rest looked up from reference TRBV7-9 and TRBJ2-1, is DTGVSQNPRHKITKRGQNVTFRCDPISEHNRLYWYRQTLGQGPEFLTYFQNEAQLEKSRLLSDRFSAERPKGSFSTLEIQRTEQGDSAMYLCASSSGTALNYNEQFFGPGTRLTVL.